The 16 T cell receptor beta chains presented below share a single source sample, sequenced in a study of control samples from healthy donors and cancer patients. Profiling relied on immunoSEQ multiplex PCR, and the TCRdb table lists in-frame clones only, not all of them. The profile shows about 95,000 clones, 88% of them singletons. The sequenced material came from blood. The receptors here all came from a woman in her seventies in good health.

This sequence joins TRBV2 and TRBJ1-2; TRBD1 might be the D (6 bases). Germline lookup yields CDR1 SNHLY and CDR2 FYNNEI. The V end lost 5 bases, the J end lost 4 bases, and 14 bases lay between the germline ends. CDR3 length: 14 amino acids. CDR3 amino acids: CASSREGESYGYTF. The CDR3, as DNA: TGTGCCAGCAGTCGTGAGGGGGAGAGCTATGGCTACACCTTC.

The V and J genes are TRBV18 and TRBJ1-5; TRBD1 aligns across 7 bases. The germline V gene encodes CDR1 KGHSH and CDR2 LQKENI. The CDR3 contains 13 residues. V was clipped by 3 bases and J by 5 bases; unmatched bases: 1. The CDR3 sequence: CASSPTGDQPQHF. In nucleotides, the CDR3 is TGTGCCAGCTCACCCACAGGGGATCAGCCCCAGCATTTT.

As DNA, the CDR3 is TGTGCCAGCAGCTTAGTAGCGGTTCCCTATAATTCACCCCTCCACTTT. This gives the protein CASSLVAVPYNSPLHF. The V call is TRBV7-8, the J call TRBJ1-6; D is uncertain. Between the trimmed V and J ends, which lost 1 base and 2 bases, there was a span of 9 bases. CDR1 is SGHVS, CDR2 FQNEAQ, per germline. This CDR3 contains 16 residues.

There are many counts of this clone. The chain employs TRBV7-3 and TRBJ1-5; no clear D. Germline loops: CDR1 SGHTA, CDR2 FQGTGA. V was pared by 5 bases and J by 5 bases, with 4 bases between. The CDR3 length is 11 residues. The CDR3 loop reads CASSLHQPQHF. The CDR3 region has the DNA TGTGCCAGCAGCCTCCATCAGCCCCAGCATTTT.

This chain uses TRBV5-5 with TRBJ1-1; 7 nucleotides agree with TRBD1. Trimming cost V 3 bases and J 0 bases; bases outside gene matches: 8. Germline V gene data show CDR1 as SGHKS and CDR2 as YYEKEE (reference sequence). This CDR3 has 16 amino acids. CDR3 sequence (DNA): TGTGCCAGCAGCTCCGACCTCGGGACAGTGAACACTGAAGCTTTCTTT. This sequence encodes CASSSDLGTVNTEAFF.

The rearrangement joins TRBV9 to TRBJ1-1, with 7 bases matching TRBD1. Per the germline V gene, CDR1 is SGDLS and CDR2 is YYNGEE. The J segment lost 1 base and the V segment lost 0 bases, leaving 3 bases of the junction unmatched. This CDR3 has 15 amino acids. CDR3 in amino acids: CASSVVWDRNTEAFF. Written as DNA, the CDR3 is TGTGCCAGCAGCGTAGTTTGGGACAGGAACACTGAAGCTTTCTTT.

The rearrangement links TRBV12-3 or TRBV12-4 to TRBJ1-1; no reliable D call. CDR3 length: 11 residues. Trimming removed 4 bases from V and 6 bases from J, with 6 bases in between. CDR3 DNA: TGTGCCAGCAGTTCGTTTTCTGAAGCTTTCTTT. Translated: CASSSFSEAFF.

The V and J genes are TRBV10-3 and TRBJ1-1, with unresolved D. V lost 4 bases and J 5 bases, leaving 14 bases between the germline ends. CDR1 and CDR2 (germline): ENHRY, SYGVKD. This CDR3 has 14 amino acids. The CDR3 DNA reads as TGTGCCATCAGTGGGGAGGGTCGGTGGACTGAAGCTTTCTTT. Its protein is CAISGEGRWTEAFF.

The V call is TRBV7-3, the J call TRBJ1-1; 7 bases fit TRBD1. Trimming cost V 4 bases and J 6 bases; bases outside gene matches: 5. This CDR3 region has 13 residues. Germline V gene sequence: CDR1 SGHTA, CDR2 FQGTGA. The CDR3 protein is CASSYNTGAEAFF. The DNA for the CDR3 is TGTGCCAGCAGCTATAACACAGGGGCTGAAGCTTTCTTT.

The chain recombines TRBV19 with TRBJ1-2, with D possibly matching TRBD1 (5 bases). The CDR3 has 12 amino acids. Trimming pared 7 bases from V and 10 bases from J, leaving 16 bases between. Germline values: CDR1 LNHDA, CDR2 SQIVND (reference sequence). CDR3 protein: CASTSRQGDYTF. The DNA of the CDR3 is TGTGCCAGTACCAGTAGGCAGGGCGACTACACCTTC.

V and J are TRBV6-5 and TRBJ1-2, with D perhaps matching TRBD1 (5 bases). This CDR3 is 13 amino acids long. Germline CDR1 and CDR2: MNHEY and SVGAGI. V was trimmed by 2 bases and J by 5 bases, leaving 9 bases between them. The CDR3 DNA is TGTGCCAGCAGTTACCCGGGGGGATATGGCTACACCTTC. Its translation is CASSYPGGYGYTF.

The chain is built from TRBV12-5 and TRBJ1-1, with D possibly TRBD1 on 5 matching bases. The germline V gene encodes CDR1 LGHNT and CDR2 FRNRAP. The V and J ends lost 0 bases and 0 bases respectively, with 17 bases between them. This CDR3 has 18 amino acids. CDR3 region: CASGLVPGAKIMNTEAFF. The CDR3 DNA reads as TGTGCTAGTGGTTTGGTACCCGGGGCCAAGATCATGAACACTGAAGCTTTCTTT.

The V and J genes are TRBV2 and TRBJ1-1; tentative D call: TRBD1 (6 bases). The CDR3 covers 14 residues. The V end lost 3 bases, the J end lost 4 bases, and 12 bases lay between the germline ends. Germline V lookup: CDR1 SNHLY, CDR2 FYNNEI. The CDR3 DNA sequence: TGTGCCAGCAGTGACGGGGGCGGTAGCACTGAAGCTTTCTTT. Amino acid sequence: CASSDGGGSTEAFF.

Only a few counts were recorded for this clone. The gene calls are TRBV3-1 (or the pseudogene TRBV3-2) and TRBJ1-6; D ambiguous. The CDR3 is 16 amino acids. V lost 4 bases to trimming and J lost 0 bases, with 10 bases between them. Germline V gene data show CDR1 as LGHDT and CDR2 as YNNKEL (reference sequence). The CDR3 region is CASSLDGNSYNSPLHF. The CDR3 DNA sequence: TGTGCCAGCAGCCTTGACGGGAACTCCTATAATTCACCCCTCCACTTT.

This chain links TRBV18 with TRBJ1-1, with D possibly TRBD1 on 5 matching bases. This CDR3 contains 15 residues. V was pared by 1 base and J by 1 base, with 10 bases between. Germline V gene data show CDR1 as KGHSH and CDR2 as LQKENI. The CDR3 DNA sequence: TGTGCCAGCTCACCACTGGACACATCGAACACTGAAGCTTTCTTT. Its translation is CASSPLDTSNTEAFF. Variable domain in full (rest from reference TRBV18 and TRBJ1-1): NAGVMQNPRHLVRRRGQEARLRCSPMKGHSHVYWYRQLPEEGLKFMVYLQKENIIDESGMPKERFSAEFPKEGPSILRIQQVVRGDSAAYFCASSPLDTSNTEAFFGQGTRLTVV.

The chain recombines TRBV18 with TRBJ1-1, with 9 positions matching TRBD1. The CDR3 totals 14 residues. The V gene's germline CDR1 is KGHSH and CDR2 LQKENI. Trimming removed 6 bases from V and 6 bases from J; junction bases left unmatched: 8. The CDR3 sequence: CASSPRQGDAEAFF. In DNA, the CDR3 is TGTGCCAGCTCTCCAAGACAGGGGGATGCTGAAGCTTTCTTT.